This T cell receptor (beta chain) was found in a study of shared clonotypes between healthy human individuals. About the research overall: Each donor had three CD4 naive, three CD4 memory, two CD8 naive and one CD8 memory plate.

Germline lookup yields CDR1 MNHEY and CDR2 SMNVEV (reference sequence). The junction had 3 bases not matched to a gene; V was cut back by 3 bases and J by 3 bases. The CDR3 has 15 amino acids. An assay was performed, and its level was deep. Only in-frame clones appear in the TCRdb table, and some are missing; sequencing was by immunoSEQ multiplex PCR. The sample consists of about 1,800,000 clones, about 95% of them appearing once. For this clone: Its antigen remains unidentified.

Terminally differentiated effector memory CD45RA+ cells were excluded from the naive CD8 cells, which were CD45RO-negative and positively selected for CCR7. Whole-study results and caveats: Clonotypes that were shared across a handful of donors made up 4.5% to 5% of naive CD4 clonotypes. Generation of non-shared clonotypes was less probable than generation of clonotypes shared by all four donors.

Sequencing was done on a sample of naive CD8+ T cells sorted from blood. This chain links TRBV27 with TRBJ1-5; 9 positions agree with TRBD1. The TCR sequence derives from a man aged 18 to 35 in good health. The CDR3 sequence: CASSFGTGNNQPQHF. The CDR3 DNA reads TGTGCCAGCAGTTTCGGGACAGGGAACAATCAGCCCCAGCATTTT.